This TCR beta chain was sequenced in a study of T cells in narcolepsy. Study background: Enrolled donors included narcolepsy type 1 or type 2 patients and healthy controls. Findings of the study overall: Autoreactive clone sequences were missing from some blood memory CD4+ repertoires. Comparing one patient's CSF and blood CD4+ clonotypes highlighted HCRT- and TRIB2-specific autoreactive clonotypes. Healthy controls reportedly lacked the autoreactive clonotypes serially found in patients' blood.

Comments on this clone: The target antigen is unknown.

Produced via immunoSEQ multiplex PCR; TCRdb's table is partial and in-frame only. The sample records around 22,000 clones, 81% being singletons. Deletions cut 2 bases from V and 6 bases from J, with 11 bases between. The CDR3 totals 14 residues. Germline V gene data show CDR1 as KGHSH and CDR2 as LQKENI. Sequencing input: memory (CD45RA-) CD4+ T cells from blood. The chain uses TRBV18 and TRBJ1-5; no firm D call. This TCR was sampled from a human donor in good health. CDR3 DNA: TGTGCCAGCTCACCAAGGGCAGAAGGTCAGCCCCAGCATTTT. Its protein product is CASSPRAEGQPQHF.